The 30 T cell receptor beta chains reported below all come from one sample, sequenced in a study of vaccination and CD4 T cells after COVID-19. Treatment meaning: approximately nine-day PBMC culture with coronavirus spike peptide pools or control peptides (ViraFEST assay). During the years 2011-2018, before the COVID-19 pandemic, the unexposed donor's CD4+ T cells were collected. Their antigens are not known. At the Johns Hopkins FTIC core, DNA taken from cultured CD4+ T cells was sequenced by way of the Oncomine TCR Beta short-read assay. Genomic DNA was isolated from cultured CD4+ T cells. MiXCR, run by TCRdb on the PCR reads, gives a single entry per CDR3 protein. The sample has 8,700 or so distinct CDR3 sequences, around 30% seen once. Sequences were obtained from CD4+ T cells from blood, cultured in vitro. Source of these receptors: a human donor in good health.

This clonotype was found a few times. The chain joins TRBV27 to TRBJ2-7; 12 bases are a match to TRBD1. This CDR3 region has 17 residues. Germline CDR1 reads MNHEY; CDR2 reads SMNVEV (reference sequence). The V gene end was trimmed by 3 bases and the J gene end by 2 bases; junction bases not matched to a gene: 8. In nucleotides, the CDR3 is TGTGCCAGCAGTTTTCTAACCGGGACAGGGGGCCCCTACGAGCAGTACTTC. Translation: CASSFLTGTGGPYEQYF.

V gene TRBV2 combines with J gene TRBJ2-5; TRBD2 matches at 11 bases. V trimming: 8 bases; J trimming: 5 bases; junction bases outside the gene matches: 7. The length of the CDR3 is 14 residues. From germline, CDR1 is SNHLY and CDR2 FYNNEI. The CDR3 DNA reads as TGTGCCAGCGGGACTAGCGGCCACCTCGAGACCCAGTACTTC. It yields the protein CASGTSGHLETQYF.

CDR3 sequence (DNA): TGTGCCAGCAGCAAACTCCTCGGGGAAGGCGGGACCACCTACGAGCAGTACTTC. Its protein product is CASSKLLGEGGTTYEQYF. The chain uses TRBV21-1 and TRBJ2-7; the table names TRBD1, a call not compared with the DNA. TRBV21-1 is tagged as a pseudogene. This CDR3 spans 18 amino acids.

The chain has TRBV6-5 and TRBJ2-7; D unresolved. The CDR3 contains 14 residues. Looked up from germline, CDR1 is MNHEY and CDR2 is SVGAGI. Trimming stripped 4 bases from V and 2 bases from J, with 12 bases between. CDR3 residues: CASSSLPGPYEQYF. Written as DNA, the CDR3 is TGTGCCAGCAGTTCTCTCCCCGGCCCCTACGAGCAGTACTTC.

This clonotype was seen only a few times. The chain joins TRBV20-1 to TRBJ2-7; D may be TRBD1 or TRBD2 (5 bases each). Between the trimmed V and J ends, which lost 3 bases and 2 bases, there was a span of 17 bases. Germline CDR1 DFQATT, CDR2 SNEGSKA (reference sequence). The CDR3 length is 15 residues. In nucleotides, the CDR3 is TGCAGTGCTAGGGACTGGGTAGGGACGACCTACGAGCAGTACTTC. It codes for CSARDWVGTTYEQYF.

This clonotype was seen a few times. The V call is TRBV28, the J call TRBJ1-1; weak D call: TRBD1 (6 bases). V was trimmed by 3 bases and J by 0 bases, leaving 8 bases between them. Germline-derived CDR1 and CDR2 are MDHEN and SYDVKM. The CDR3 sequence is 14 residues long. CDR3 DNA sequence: TGTGCCAGCAGTTTGGGGGCCTTGAACACTGAAGCTTTCTTT. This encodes CASSLGALNTEAFF.

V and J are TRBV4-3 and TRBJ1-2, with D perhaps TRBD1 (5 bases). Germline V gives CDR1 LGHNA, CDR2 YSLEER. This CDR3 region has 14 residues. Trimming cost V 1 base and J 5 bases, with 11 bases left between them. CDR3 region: CASSQGRDRYGYTF. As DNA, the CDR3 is TGCGCCAGCAGCCAAGGCAGGGATAGGTATGGCTACACCTTC.

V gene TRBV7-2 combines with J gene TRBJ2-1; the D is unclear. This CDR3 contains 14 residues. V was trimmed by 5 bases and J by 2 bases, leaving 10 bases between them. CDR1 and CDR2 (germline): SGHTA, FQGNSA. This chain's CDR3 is CASSLHWAYNEQFF. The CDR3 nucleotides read TGTGCCAGCAGCCTACATTGGGCCTACAATGAGCAGTTCTTC.

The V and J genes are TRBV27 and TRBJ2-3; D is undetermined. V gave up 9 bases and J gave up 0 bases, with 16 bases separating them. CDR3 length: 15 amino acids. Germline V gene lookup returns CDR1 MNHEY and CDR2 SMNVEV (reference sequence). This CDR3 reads CASTTWSASTDTQYF. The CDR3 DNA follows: TGTGCCAGTACAACTTGGAGCGCTAGCACAGATACGCAGTATTTT.

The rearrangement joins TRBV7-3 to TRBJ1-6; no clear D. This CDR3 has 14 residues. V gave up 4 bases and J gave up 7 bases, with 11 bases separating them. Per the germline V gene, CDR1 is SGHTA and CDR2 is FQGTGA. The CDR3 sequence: CASSSGIGNSPLHF. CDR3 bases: TGTGCCAGCAGCTCGGGTATTGGGAATTCACCCCTCCACTTT.

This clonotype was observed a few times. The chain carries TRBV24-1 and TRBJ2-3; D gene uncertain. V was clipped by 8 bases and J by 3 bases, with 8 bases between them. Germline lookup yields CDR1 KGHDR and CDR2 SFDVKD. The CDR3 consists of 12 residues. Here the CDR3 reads CATMDATDTQYF. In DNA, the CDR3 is TGTGCCACCATGGACGCTACAGATACGCAGTATTTT.

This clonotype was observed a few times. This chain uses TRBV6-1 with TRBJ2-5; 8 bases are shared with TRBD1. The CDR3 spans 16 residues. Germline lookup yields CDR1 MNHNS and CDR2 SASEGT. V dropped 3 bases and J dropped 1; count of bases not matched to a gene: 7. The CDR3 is CASSEPTGGIQETQYF. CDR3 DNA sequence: TGTGCCAGCAGTGAGCCAACAGGGGGGATCCAAGAGACCCAGTACTTC.

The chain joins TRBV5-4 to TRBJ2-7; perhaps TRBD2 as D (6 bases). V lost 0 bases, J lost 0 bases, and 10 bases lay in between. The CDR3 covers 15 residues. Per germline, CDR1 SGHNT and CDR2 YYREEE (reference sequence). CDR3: CASSLAGGSSYEQYF. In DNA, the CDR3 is TGTGCCAGCAGCTTGGCTGGGGGGAGCTCCTACGAGCAGTACTTC.

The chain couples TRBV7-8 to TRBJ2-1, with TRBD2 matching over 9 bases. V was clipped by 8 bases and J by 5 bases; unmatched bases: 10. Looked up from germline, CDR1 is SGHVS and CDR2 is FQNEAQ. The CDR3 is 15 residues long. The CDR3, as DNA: TGTGCCAGCCGGTCTAGCGGGACGTTCGACAATGAGCAGTTCTTC. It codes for CASRSSGTFDNEQFF. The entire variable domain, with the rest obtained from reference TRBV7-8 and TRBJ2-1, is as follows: GAGVSQSPRYKVAKRGQDVALRCDPISGHVSLFWYQQALGQGPEFLTYFQNEAQLDKSGLPSDRFFAERPEGSVSTLKIQRTQQEDSAVYLCASRSSGTFDNEQFFGPGTRLTVL.

Here the CDR3 reads CASSSTSPYEQYF. In DNA form, the CDR3 reads TGTGCCAGCAGTTCAACCAGCCCCTACGAGCAGTACTTC. The chain has TRBV27 and TRBJ2-7; D gene uncertain. Trimming removed 4 bases from V and 2 bases from J, with 9 bases in between. Germline-derived CDR1 and CDR2 are MNHEY and SMNVEV (reference sequence). The CDR3 has 13 amino acids.

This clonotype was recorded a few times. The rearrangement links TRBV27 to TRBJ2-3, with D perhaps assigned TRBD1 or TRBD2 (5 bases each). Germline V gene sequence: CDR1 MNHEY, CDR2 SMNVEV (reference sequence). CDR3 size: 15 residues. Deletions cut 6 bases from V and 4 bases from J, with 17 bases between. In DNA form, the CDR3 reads TGTGCCAGCAGCACGGGGCCCCCCCGATCAGATACGCAGTATTTT. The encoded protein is CASSTGPPRSDTQYF.

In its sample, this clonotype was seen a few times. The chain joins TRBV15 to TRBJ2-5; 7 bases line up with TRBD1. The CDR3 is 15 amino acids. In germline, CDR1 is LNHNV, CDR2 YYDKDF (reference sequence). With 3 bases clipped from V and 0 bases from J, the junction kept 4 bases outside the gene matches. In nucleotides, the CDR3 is TGTGCCACCAGCAGTCGGGGACAGTACCAAGAGACCCAGTACTTC. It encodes CATSSRGQYQETQYF. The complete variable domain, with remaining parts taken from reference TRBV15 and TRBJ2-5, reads DAMVIQNPRYQVTQFGKPVTLSCSQTLNHNVMYWYQQKSSQAPKLLFHYYDKDFNNEADTPDNFQSRRPNTSFCFLDIRSPGLGDTAMYLCATSSRGQYQETQYFGPGTRLLVL.

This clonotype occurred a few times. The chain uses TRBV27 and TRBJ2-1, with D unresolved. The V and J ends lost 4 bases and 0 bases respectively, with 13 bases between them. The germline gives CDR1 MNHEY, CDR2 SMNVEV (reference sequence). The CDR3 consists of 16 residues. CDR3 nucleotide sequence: TGTGCCAGCAGTTCCTCGGGCGGCCGCTCCTACAATGAGCAGTTCTTC. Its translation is CASSSSGGRSYNEQFF.

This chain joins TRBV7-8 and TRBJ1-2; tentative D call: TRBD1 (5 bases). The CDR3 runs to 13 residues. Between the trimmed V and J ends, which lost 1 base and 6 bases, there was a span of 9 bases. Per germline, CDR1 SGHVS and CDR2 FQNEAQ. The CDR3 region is CASSLDRLDGYTF. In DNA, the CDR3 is TGTGCCAGCAGCTTAGACAGGCTAGATGGCTACACCTTC.

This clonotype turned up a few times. This chain's CDR3 is CSVDENGDSYGYTF. For the CDR3, the DNA is TGCAGCGTTGACGAAAATGGGGACAGTTATGGCTACACCTTC. The V call is TRBV29-1, the J call TRBJ1-2; 7 bases align to TRBD1. Germline V gene lookup returns CDR1 SQVTM and CDR2 ANQGSEA. The trim removed 3 bases at V and 5 bases at J, leaving 9 bases unmatched. The CDR3 is 14 residues long.

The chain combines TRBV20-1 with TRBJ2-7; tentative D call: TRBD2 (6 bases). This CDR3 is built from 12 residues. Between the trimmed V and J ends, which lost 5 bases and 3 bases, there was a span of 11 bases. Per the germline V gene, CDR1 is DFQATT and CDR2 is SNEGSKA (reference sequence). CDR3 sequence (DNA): TGCAGTGCTCGGCGGGATGGCTACGAGCAGTACTTC. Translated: CSARRDGYEQYF.

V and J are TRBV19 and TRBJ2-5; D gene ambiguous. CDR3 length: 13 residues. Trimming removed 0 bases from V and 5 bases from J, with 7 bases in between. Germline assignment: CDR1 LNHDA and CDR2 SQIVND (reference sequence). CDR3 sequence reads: CASSIDRGETQYF. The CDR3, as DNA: TGTGCCAGTAGTATAGATCGTGGGGAGACCCAGTACTTC.

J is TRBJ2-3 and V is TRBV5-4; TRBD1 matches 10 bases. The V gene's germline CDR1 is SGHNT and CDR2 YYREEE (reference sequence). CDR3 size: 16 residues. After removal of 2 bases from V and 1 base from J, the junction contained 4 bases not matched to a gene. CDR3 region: CASSLGGTGGTDTQYF. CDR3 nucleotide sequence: TGTGCCAGCAGCTTAGGGGGGACAGGGGGCACAGATACGCAGTATTTT.

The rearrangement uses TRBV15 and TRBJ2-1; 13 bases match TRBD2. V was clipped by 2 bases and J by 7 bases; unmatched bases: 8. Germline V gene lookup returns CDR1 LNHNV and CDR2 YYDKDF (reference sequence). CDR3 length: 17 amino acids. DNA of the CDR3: TGTGCCACCAGCAGATTCGGGACTAGCGGGATGGGGAATGAGCAGTTCTTC. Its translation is CATSRFGTSGMGNEQFF. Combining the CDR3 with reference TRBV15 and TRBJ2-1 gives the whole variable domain DAMVIQNPRYQVTQFGKPVTLSCSQTLNHNVMYWYQQKSSQAPKLLFHYYDKDFNNEADTPDNFQSRRPNTSFCFLDIRSPGLGDTAMYLCATSRFGTSGMGNEQFFGPGTRLTVL.

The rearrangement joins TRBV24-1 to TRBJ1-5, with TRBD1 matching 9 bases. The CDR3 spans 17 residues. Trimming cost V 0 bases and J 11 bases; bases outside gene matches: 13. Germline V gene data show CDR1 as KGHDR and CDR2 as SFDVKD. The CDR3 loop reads CATSDLTGTGTSRSQHF. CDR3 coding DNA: TGTGCCACCAGTGATTTGACCGGGACAGGGACGTCTAGGTCCCAGCATTTT.

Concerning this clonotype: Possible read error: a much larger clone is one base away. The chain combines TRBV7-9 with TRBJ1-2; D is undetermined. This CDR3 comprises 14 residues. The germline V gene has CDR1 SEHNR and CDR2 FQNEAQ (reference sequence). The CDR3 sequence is CVSSLALPAGGYTF. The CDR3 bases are TGTGTCAGCAGCTTAGCCCTGCCTGCGGGTGGCTACACCTTC. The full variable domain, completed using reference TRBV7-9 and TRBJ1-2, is DTGVSQNPRHKITKRGQNVTFRCDPISEHNRLYWYRQTLGQGPEFLTYFQNEAQLEKSRLLSDRFSAERPKGSFSTLEIQRTEQGDSAMYLCVSSLALPAGGYTFGSGTRLTVV.

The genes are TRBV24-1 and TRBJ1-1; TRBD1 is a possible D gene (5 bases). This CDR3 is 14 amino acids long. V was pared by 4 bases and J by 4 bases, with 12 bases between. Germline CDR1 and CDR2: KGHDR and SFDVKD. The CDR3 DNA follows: TGTGCCACCAGTGACTCCGGGGGAAGCACTGAAGCTTTCTTT. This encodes CATSDSGGSTEAFF.

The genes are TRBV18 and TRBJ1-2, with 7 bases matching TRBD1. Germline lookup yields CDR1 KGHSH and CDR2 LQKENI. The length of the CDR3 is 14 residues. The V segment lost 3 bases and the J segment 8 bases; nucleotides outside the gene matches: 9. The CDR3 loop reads CASSPPTGSTGYTF. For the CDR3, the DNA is TGTGCCAGCTCACCGCCGACAGGGTCGACGGGCTACACCTTC.

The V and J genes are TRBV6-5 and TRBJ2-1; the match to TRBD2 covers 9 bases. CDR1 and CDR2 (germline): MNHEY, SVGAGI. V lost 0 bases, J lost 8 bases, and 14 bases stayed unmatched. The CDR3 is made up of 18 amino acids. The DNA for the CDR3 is TGTGCCAGCAGTTACTCGCCAGGCTTAGCGGGAGTGATTTATGAGCAGTTCTTC. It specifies CASSYSPGLAGVIYEQFF.

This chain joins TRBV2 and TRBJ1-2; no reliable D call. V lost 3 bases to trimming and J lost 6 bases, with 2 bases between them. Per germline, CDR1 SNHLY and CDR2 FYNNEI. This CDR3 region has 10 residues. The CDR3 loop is CASSDNGYTF. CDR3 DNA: TGTGCCAGCAGTGATAATGGCTACACCTTC.